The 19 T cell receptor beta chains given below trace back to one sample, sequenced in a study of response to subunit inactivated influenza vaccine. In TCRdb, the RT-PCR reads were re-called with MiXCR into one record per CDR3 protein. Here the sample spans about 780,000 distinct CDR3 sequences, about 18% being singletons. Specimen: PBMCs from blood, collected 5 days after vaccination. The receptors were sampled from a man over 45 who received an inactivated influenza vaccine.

The DNA for the CDR3 is TGTGCCAGCAGTTCCTGGGGAGGAAGGGAGCAGTACTTC. It is translated as CASSSWGGREQYF. This chain links TRBV25-1 with TRBJ2-7; D possibly corresponds to TRBD2 (6 bases). CDR3 length: 13 residues. With 5 bases removed from V and 7 bases from J, the gap between germline ends came to 15 bases. Germline CDR1 is MGHDK and CDR2 is SYGVNS.

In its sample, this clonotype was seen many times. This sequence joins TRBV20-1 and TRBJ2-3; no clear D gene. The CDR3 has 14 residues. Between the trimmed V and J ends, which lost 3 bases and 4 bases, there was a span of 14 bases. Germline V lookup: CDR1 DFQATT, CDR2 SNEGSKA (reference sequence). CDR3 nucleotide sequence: TGCAGTGCTAGTAACGGACCGTCACCAGATACGCAGTATTTT. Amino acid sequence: CSASNGPSPDTQYF.

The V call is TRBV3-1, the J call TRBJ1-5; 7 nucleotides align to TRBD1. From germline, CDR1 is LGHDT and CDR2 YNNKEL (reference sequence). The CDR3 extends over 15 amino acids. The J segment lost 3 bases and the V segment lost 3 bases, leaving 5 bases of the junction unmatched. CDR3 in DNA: TGTGCCAGCAGCCACACAGGGGTTGACAATCAGCCCCAGCATTTT. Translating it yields CASSHTGVDNQPQHF.

Here the CDR3 reads CASSTIRDSGGYTF. For the CDR3, the DNA is TGTGCCAGCAGCACGATCAGGGATTCTGGCGGCTACACCTTC. The V and J genes are TRBV7-9 and TRBJ1-2, with TRBD1 as a possible D gene (5 bases). CDR3 size: 14 residues. Trimming took off 5 bases at V and 8 bases at J, with 18 bases between the two ends. The germline V gene encodes CDR1 SEHNR and CDR2 FQNEAQ (reference sequence). Together with reference TRBV7-9 and TRBJ1-2, the CDR3 gives the full variable domain: DTGVSQNPRHKITKRGQNVTFRCDPISEHNRLYWYRQTLGQGPEFLTYFQNEAQLEKSRLLSDRFSAERPKGSFSTLEIQRTEQGDSAMYLCASSTIRDSGGYTFGSGTRLTVV.

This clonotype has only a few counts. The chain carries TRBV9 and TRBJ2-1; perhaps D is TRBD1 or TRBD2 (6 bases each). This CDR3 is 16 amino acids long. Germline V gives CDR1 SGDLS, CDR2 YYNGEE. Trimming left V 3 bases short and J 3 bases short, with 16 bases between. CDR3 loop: CASSAFSGAVYNEQFF. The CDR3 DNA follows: TGTGCCAGCAGCGCGTTTTCGGGGGCGGTCTACAATGAGCAGTTCTTC.

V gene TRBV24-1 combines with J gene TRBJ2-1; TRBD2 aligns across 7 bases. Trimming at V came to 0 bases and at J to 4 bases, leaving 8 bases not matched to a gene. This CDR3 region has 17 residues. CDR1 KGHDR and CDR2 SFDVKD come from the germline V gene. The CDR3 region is CATSDLRLADGYNEQFF. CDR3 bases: TGTGCCACCAGTGATTTGAGGCTAGCGGATGGGTACAATGAGCAGTTCTTC.

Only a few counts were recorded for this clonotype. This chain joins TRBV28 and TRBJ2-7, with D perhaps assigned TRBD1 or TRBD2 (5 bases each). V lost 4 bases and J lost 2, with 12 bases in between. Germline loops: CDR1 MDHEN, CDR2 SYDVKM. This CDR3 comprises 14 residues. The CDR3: CASSSGPPAYEQYF. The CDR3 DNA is TGTGCCAGCAGTTCGGGACCGCCCGCCTACGAGCAGTACTTC. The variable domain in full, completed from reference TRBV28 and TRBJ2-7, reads DVKVTQSSRYLVKRTGEKVFLECVQDMDHENMFWYRQDPGLGLRLIYFSYDVKMKEKGDIPEGYSVSREKKERFSLILESASTNQTSMYLCASSSGPPAYEQYFGPGTRLTVT.

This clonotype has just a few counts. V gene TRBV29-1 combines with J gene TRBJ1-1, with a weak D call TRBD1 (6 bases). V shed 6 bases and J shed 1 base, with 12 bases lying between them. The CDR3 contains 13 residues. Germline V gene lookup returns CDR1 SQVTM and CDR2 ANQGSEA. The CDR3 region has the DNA TGCAGCGTAACAGGGCGGGCGAACACTGAAGCTTTCTTT. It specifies CSVTGRANTEAFF.

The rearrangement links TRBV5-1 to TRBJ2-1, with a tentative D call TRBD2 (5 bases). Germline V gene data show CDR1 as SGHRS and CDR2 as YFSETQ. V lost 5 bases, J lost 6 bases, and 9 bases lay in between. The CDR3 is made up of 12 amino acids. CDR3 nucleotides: TGCGCCAGCAGACTAGTGCTCAATGAGCAGTTCTTC. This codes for CASRLVLNEQFF.

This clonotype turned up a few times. The CDR3, as DNA: TGTGCCAGCAGCTTTTATTACAGTTCGAACACCGGGGAGCTGTTTTTT. The encoded protein is CASSFYYSSNTGELFF. The J gene is TRBJ2-2, the V gene TRBV11-2, with D unresolved. This CDR3 is built from 16 residues. The germline gives CDR1 SGHAT, CDR2 FQNNGV. Trimming pared 3 bases from V and 0 bases from J, leaving 11 bases between.

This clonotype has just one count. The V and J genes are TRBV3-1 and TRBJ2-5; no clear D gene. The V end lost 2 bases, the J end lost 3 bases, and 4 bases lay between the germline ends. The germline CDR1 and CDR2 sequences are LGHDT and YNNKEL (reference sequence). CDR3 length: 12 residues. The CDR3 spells CASSQIEETQYF. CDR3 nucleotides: TGTGCCAGCAGCCAAATTGAAGAGACCCAGTACTTC.

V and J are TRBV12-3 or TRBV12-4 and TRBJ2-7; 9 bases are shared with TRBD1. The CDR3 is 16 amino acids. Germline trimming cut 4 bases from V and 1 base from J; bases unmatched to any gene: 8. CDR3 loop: CASSSRTGERSYEQYF. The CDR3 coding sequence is TGTGCCAGCAGTTCGAGGACAGGGGAGAGGTCCTACGAGCAGTACTTC.

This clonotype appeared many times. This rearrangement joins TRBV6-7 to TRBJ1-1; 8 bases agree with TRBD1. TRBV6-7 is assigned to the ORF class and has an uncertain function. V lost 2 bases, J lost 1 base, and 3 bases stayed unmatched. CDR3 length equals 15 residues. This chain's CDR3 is CASSYRDRQNTEAFF. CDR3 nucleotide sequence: TGTGCCAGCAGTTACCGGGACAGGCAGAACACTGAAGCTTTCTTT.

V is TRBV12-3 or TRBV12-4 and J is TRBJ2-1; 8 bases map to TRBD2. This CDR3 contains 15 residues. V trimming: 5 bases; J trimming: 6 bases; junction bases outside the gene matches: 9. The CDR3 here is CASSPRGARTNEQFF. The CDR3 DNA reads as TGTGCCAGCAGTCCGCGGGGGGCCCGGACCAATGAGCAGTTCTTC.

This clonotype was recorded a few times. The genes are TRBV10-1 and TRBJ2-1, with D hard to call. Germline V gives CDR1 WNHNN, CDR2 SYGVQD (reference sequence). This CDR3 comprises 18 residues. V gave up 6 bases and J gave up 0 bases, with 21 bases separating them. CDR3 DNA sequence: TGCGCCAGCAGCGCGGCCGATTCCCGAGAACACTCCTACAATGAGCAGTTCTTC. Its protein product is CASSAADSREHSYNEQFF.

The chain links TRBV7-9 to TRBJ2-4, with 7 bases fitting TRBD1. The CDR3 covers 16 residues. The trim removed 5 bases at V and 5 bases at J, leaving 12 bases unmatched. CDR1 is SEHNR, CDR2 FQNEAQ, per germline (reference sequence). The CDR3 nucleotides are TGTGCCAGCAGCCTAGAGGGACAGAGGGTACAAAACATTCAGTACTTC. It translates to CASSLEGQRVQNIQYF.

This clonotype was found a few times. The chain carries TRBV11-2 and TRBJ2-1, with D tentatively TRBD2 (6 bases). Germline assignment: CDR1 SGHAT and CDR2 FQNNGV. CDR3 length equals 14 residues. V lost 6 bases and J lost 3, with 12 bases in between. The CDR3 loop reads CASRAGGLYNEQFF. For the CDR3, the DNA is TGTGCCAGCAGAGCCGGGGGACTCTACAATGAGCAGTTCTTC.

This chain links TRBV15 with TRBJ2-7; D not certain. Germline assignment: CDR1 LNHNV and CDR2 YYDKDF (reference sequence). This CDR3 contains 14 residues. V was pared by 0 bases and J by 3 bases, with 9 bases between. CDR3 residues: CATSRETTVYEQYF. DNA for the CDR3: TGTGCCACCAGCAGAGAGACCACTGTCTACGAGCAGTACTTC.

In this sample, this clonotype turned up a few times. The CDR3 DNA reads TGTGCCAGCAGGGAAAACAGGGGGAACACCGGGGAGCTGTTTTTT. It specifies CASRENRGNTGELFF. This chain links TRBV12-3 or TRBV12-4 with TRBJ2-2, with 7 bases matching TRBD1. The CDR3 length is 15 residues. V was pared by 6 bases and J by 1 base, with 5 bases of the junction left unmatched.